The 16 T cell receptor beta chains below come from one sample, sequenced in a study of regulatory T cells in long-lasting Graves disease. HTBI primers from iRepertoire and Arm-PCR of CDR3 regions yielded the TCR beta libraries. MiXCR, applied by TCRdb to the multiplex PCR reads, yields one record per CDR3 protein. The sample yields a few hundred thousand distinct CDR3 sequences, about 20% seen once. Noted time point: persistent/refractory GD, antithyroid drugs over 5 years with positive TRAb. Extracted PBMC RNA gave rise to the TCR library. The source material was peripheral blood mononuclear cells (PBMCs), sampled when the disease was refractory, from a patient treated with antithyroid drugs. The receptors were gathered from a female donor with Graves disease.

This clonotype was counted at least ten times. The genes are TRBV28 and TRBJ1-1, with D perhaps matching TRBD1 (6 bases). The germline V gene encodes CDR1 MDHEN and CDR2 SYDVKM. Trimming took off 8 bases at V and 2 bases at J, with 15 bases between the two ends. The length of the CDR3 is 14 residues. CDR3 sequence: CASAVGAVNTEAFF. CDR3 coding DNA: TGTGCCAGCGCGGTGGGGGCCGTAAACACTGAAGCTTTCTTT.

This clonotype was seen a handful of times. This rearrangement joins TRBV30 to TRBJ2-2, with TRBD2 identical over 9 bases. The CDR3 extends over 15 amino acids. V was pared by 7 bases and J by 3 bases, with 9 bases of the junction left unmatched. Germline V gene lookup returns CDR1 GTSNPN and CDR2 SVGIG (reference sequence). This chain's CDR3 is CASNSGRKHTGELFF. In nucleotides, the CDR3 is TGTGCCTCCAATAGCGGGAGAAAGCACACCGGGGAGCTGTTTTTT.

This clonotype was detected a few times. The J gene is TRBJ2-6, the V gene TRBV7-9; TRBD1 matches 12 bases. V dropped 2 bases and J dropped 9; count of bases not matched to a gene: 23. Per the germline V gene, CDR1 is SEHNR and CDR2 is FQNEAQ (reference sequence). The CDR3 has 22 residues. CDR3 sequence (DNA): TGTGCCAGCAGCTTACCCCCGCCCGTTGGGACAGGGGGCCGCCTATCAGGCAACGTCCTGACTTTC. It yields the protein CASSLPPPVGTGGRLSGNVLTF. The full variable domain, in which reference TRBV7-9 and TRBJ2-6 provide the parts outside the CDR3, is DTGVSQNPRHKITKRGQNVTFRCDPISEHNRLYWYRQTLGQGPEFLTYFQNEAQLEKSRLLSDRFSAERPKGSFSTLEIQRTEQGDSAMYLCASSLPPPVGTGGRLSGNVLTFGAGSRLTVL.

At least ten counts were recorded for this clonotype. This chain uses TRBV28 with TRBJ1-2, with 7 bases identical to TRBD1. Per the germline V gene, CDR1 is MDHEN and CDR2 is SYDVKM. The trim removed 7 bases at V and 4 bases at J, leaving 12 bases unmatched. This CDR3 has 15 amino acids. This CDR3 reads CASIPGGQSFYGYTF. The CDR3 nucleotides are TGTGCCAGCATCCCGGGGGGACAGTCGTTCTATGGCTACACCTTC.

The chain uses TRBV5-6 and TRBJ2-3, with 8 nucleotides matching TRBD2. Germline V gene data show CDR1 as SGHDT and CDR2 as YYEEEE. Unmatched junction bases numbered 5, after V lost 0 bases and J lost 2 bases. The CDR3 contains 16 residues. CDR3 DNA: TGTGCCAGCAGCTTGGGTCTAGCGGGTTTCACAGATACGCAGTATTTT. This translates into CASSLGLAGFTDTQYF. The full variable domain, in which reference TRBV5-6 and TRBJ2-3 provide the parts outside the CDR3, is DAGVTQSPTHLIKTRGQQVTLRCSPKSGHDTVSWYQQALGQGPQFIFQYYEEEERQRGNFPDRFSGHQFPNYSSELNVNALLLGDSALYLCASSLGLAGFTDTQYFGPGTRLTVL.

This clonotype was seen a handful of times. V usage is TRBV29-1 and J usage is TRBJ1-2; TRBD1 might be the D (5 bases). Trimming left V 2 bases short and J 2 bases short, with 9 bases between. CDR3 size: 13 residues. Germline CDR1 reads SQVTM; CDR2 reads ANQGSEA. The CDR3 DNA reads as TGCAGCGTTGAATTCCAGGGCAACTATGGCTACACCTTC. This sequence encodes CSVEFQGNYGYTF.

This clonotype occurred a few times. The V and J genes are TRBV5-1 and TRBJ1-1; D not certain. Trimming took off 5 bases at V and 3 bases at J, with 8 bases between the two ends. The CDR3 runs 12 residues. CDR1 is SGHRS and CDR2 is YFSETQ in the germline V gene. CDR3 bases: TGCGCCAGCAGGACCGGGGACACTGAAGCTTTCTTT. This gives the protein CASRTGDTEAFF.

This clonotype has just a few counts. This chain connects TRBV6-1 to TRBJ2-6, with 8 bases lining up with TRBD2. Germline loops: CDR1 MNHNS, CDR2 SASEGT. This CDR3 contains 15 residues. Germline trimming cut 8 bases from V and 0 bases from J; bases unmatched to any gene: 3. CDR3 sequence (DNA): TGTGCCAGCGGAACTAGCGGCTCTGGGGCCAACGTCCTGACTTTC. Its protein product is CASGTSGSGANVLTF.

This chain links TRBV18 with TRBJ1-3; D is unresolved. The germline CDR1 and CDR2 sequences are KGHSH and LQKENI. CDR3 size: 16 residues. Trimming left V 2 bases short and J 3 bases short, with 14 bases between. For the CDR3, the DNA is TGTGCCAGCTCACCAAAGGAAGTTTCGTATGGAAACACCATATATTTT. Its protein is CASSPKEVSYGNTIYF.

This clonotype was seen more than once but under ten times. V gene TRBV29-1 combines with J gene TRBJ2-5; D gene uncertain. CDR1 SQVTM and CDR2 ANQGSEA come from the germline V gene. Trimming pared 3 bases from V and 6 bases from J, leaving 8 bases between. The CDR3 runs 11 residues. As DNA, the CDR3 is TGCAGCGTTGATCTAACCCAGACCCAGTACTTC. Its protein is CSVDLTQTQYF.

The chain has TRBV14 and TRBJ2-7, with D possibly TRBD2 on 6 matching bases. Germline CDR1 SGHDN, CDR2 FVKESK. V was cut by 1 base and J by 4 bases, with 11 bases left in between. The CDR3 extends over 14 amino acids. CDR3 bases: TGTGCCAGCAGCCAAGGATTGGGAGGATACGAGCAGTACTTC. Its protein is CASSQGLGGYEQYF.

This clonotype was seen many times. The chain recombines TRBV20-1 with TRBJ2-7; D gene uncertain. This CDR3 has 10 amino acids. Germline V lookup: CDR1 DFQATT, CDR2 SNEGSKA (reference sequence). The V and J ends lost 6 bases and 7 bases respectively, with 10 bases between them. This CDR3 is CSAVLGEQYF. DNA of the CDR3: TGCAGTGCCGTCCTAGGGGAGCAGTACTTC.

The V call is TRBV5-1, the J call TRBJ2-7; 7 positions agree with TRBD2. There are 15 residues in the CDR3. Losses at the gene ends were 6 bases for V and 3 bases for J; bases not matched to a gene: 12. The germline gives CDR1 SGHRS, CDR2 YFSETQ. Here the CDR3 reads CASTQGAGVLYEQYF. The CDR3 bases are TGCGCCAGCACCCAAGGGGCGGGAGTGCTCTACGAGCAGTACTTC.

In DNA, the CDR3 is TGTGCCAGCAGTTTAGAGTTACCCGGGAGTGTGACTGAAGCTTTCTTT. Translated: CASSLELPGSVTEAFF. The rearrangement links TRBV28 to TRBJ1-1, with D uncertain. There are 16 residues in the CDR3. Per the germline V gene, CDR1 is MDHEN and CDR2 is SYDVKM. The V end was cut by 2 bases, the J end by 5 bases, with 18 bases between.

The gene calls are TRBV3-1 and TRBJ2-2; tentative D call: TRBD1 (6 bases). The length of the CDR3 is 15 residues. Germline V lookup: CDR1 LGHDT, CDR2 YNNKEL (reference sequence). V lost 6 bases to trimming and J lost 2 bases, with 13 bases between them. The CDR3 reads CASSPDRINTGELFF. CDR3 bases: TGTGCCAGCAGTCCGGACAGAATAAACACCGGGGAGCTGTTTTTT.

CDR3 loop: CASSVAGGDDTGELFF. DNA of the CDR3: TGTGCCAGCAGCGTAGCGGGGGGCGATGACACCGGGGAGCTGTTTTTT. V is TRBV9 and J is TRBJ2-2; D perhaps matches TRBD2 (7 bases). The germline V and J ends were trimmed by 0 bases and 3 bases, with 12 bases remaining between them. Germline V CDR1 and CDR2: SGDLS, YYNGEE. The CDR3 spans 16 residues.